The clone carrying this TCR beta chain was observed a handful of times. This entry comes from a study of T cells in Graves' hyperthyroidism and ophthalmopathy. A patient was excluded if there was uncontrolled infection, other autoimmune disease, pregnancy or lactation. Amplified regions were TCR beta CDR3 sequences from RNA transcripts. During a first-round RT-PCR of the TCR CDR3, the HTBI primer set was used. Via MiXCR, TCRdb re-called the multiplex PCR reads, giving one row per CDR3 protein. In the table there are roughly 420,000 distinct CDR3 sequences, around a sixth of which are singletons. The receptor was isolated from a woman aged 18-29 years with Graves' hyperthyroidism. Sequenced sample: blood.

The DNA for the CDR3 is TGTGCCAGCAGCCCCATAACTAGCGGGGGGTTCGAGAGCACAGATACGCAGTATTTT. Its translation is CASSPITSGGFESTDTQYF. The chain carries TRBV13 and TRBJ2-3, with TRBD2 matching over 12 bases. Germline V gives CDR1 PRHDT, CDR2 FYEKMQ (reference sequence). The CDR3 is 19 amino acids. With 5 bases clipped from V and 0 bases from J, the junction kept 12 bases outside the gene matches.